Given below is one T cell receptor beta chain in context. CDR1 and CDR2 from the germline V gene are DFQATT and SNEGSKA (reference sequence). Trimming removed 2 bases from V and 12 bases from J, with 8 bases in between. This CDR3 region has 10 residues. The table came from immunoSEQ multiplex PCR; TCRdb's copy has only in-frame clones and leaves some out. The table has 100,000 to 150,000 clones, around nine tenths seen once. This specimen belongs to a study of blood T cell repertoires in COVID-19. Overall study: Specimens from acute and convalescent COVID-19 originated in the United States, Italy and Spain. Sample material is recorded as cDNA or gDNA derived from T cells, B-cell-depleted T cells, or PBMCs.

This clonotype was obtained from a woman aged 80 or older with acute or convalescent COVID-19. The genes are TRBV20-1 and TRBJ2-1; D ambiguous. Sequenced sample: peripheral blood. CDR3 nucleotides: TGCAGTGCTAGACGAGAGCGGCAGTTCTTC. Its protein product is CSARRERQFF.